The subject of this entry is one T cell receptor beta chain. Its specificity is not known. Germline values: CDR1 SQVTM, CDR2 ANQGSEA. The CDR3 runs to 14 residues. After removal of 7 bases from V and 1 base from J, the junction contained 10 bases not matched to a gene. These data come from a study of T cell responses to AZD1222 COVID-19 vaccine. Points from the study as a whole: White British ancestry dominated among donors, who included more females, and clonal diversity was possibly underestimated.

The table came from immunoSEQ multiplex PCR; TCRdb's copy has only in-frame clones and leaves some out. The table has 200,000 or so clones, 90% to 95% seen once. This TCR was recovered from an adult in good health. Sample: peripheral blood, taken on day 0 of AZD1222 vaccination. The rearrangement joins TRBV29-1 to TRBJ2-7, with 7 positions matching TRBD1. The CDR3 region has the DNA TGCAGCGCTACAGGGGTCCCAGGGTCCTACGAGCAGTACTTC. This encodes CSATGVPGSYEQYF.